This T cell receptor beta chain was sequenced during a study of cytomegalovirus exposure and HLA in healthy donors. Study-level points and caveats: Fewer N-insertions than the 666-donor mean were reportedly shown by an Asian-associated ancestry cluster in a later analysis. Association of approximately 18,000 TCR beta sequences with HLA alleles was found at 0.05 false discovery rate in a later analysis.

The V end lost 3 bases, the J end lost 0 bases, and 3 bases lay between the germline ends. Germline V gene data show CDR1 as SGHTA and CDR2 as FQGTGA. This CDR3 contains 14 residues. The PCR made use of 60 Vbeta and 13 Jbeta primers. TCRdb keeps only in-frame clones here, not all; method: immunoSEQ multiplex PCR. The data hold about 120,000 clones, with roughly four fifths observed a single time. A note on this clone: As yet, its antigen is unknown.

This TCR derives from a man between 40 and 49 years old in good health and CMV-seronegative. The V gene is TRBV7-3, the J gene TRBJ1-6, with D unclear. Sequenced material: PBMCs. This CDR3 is CASSLSSYNSPLHF. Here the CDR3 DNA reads TGTGCCAGCAGCTTGAGCTCCTATAATTCACCCCTCCACTTT. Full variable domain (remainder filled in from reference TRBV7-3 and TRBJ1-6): GAGVSQTPSNKVTEKGKYVELRCDPISGHTALYWYRQSLGQGPEFLIYFQGTGAADDSGLPNDRFFAVRPEGSVSTLKIQRTERGDSAVYLCASSLSSYNSPLHFGNGTRLTVT.